This T cell receptor beta chain is drawn from a study of cytomegalovirus exposure and HLA in healthy donors. A remark on this clone: Its antigen remains unidentified.

Regarding the study as a whole: In a later analysis, DRB1 alleles had the most associated TCRs; HLA-C alleles the fewest. What a later analysis showed was that several of the most significant clusters appeared linked to common viral pathogens. Data from an earlier analysis indicated that most TCR beta V segments were productive either about 87% or about 30% of the time.

60 Vbeta and 13 Jbeta primers were used in PCR. The protocol was immunoSEQ multiplex PCR, while the TCRdb copy is restricted to in-frame clones and leaves out a portion. The data contain about 93,000 clones, over 75% of them seen just once; the ten biggest clones take up approximately 3.6%. Germline CDR1 reads LGHNA; CDR2 reads YSLEER. This CDR3 contains 16 residues. The V end lost 0 bases, the J end lost 4 bases, and 16 bases lay between the germline ends. The rearrangement joins TRBV4-3 to TRBJ2-7; D is perhaps TRBD2 (6 bases). Material: PBMCs. This clonotype originated in a man aged 45-60 years in good health and CMV-seronegative. DNA for the CDR3: TGCGCCAGCAGCCAAGATGTCGGGGGAGGTCCGTACGAGCAGTACTTC. Its protein is CASSQDVGGGPYEQYF.